The clone carrying this TCR beta chain has a single count. This entry belongs to a study of PD-L1 blockade in urothelial cancer. The data were produced by immunoSEQ multiplex PCR, yet TCRdb's version contains in-frame clones alone and is incomplete. The sample records about 76,000 clones, approximately 90% being singletons. Described time point: peripheral blood 6 weeks after treatment start. This CDR3 is built from 14 residues. The V segment lost 5 bases and the J segment 7 bases; nucleotides outside the gene matches: 6. Per the germline V gene, CDR1 is MNHNS and CDR2 is SASEGT. Specimen: PBMCs, collected around atezolizumab (anti-PD-L1) treatment. The sequence was obtained from a woman aged 80 or over with urothelial cancer. The J gene is TRBJ1-4, the V gene TRBV6-1; 8 nucleotides agree with TRBD1. The chain's CDR3 is CASSWTGRGEKLFF. Written as DNA, the CDR3 is TGTGCCAGCAGTTGGACAGGGAGGGGTGAAAAACTGTTTTTT.